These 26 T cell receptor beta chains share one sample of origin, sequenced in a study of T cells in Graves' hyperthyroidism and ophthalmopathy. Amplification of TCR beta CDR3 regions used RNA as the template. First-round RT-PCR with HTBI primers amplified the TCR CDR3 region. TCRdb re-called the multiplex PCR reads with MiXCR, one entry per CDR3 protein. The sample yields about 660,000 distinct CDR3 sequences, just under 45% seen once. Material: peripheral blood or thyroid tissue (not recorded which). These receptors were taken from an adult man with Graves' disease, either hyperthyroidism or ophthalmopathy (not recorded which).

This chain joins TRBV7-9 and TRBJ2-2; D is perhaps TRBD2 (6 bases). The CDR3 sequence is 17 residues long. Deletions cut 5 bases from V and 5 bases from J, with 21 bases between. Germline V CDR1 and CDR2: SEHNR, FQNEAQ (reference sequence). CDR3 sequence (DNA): TGTGCCAGCAGCCGATACGTGGACGGGACTGATACCGGGGAGCTGTTTTTT. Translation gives CASSRYVDGTDTGELFF.

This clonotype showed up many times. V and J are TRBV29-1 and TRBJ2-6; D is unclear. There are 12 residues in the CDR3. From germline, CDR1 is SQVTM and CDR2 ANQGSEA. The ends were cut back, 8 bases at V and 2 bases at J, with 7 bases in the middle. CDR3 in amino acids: CSFSTGANVLTF. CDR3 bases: TGCAGCTTCTCCACTGGGGCCAACGTCCTGACTTTC.

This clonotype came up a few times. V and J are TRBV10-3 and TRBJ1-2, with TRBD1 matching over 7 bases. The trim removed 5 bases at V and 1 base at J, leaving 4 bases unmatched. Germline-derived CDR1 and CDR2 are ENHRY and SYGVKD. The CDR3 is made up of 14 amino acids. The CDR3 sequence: CAISLGQNNYGYTF. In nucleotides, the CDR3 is TGTGCCATCAGTCTGGGACAGAATAACTATGGCTACACCTTC.

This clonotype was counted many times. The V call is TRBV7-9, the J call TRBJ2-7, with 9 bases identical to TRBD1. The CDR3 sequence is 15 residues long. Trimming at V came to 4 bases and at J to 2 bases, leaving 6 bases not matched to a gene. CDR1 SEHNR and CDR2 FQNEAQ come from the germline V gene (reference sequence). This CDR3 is CASSSWTGEAYEQYF. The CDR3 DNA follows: TGTGCCAGCAGCTCCTGGACAGGGGAAGCCTACGAGCAGTACTTC.

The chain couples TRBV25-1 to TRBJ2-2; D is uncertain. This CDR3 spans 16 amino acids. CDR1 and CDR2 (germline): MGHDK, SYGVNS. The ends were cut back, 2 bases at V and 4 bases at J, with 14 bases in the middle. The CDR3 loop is CASSEVLPGPTGELFF. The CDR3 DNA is TGTGCCAGCAGTGAAGTTTTGCCAGGACCCACCGGGGAGCTGTTTTTT.

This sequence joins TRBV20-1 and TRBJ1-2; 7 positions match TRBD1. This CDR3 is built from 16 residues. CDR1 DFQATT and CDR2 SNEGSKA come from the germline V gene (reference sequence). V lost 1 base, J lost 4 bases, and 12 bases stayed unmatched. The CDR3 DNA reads TGCAGTGCTAGAGGACAGGGAGTAAGGGGCAGCTATGGCTACACCTTC. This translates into CSARGQGVRGSYGYTF.

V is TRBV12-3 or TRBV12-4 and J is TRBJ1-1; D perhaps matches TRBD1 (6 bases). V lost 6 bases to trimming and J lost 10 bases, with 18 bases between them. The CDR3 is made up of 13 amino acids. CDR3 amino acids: CASRKTGIPLAFF. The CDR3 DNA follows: TGTGCCAGCAGGAAAACAGGGATCCCCTTAGCTTTCTTT.

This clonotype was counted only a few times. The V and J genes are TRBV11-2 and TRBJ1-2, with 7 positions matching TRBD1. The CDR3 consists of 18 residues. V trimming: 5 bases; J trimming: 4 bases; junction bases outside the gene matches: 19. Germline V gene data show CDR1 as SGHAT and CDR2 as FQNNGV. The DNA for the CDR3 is TGTGCCAGCAGCCCACACGGACAGGTGGTGTTGGTTGGCTATGGCTACACCTTC. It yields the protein CASSPHGQVVLVGYGYTF.

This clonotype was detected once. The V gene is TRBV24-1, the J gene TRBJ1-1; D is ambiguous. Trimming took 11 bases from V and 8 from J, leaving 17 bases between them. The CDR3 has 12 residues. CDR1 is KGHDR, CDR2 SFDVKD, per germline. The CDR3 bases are TGTGCCAGCAGAGATGGCGTTCTCGAAGCTTTCTTT. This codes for CASRDGVLEAFF.

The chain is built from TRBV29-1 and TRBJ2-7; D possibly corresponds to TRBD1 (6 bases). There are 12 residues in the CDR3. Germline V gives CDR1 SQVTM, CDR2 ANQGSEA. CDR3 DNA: TGCAGTCTTGACAGGAGCTCCTACGAGCAGTACTTC. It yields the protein CSLDRSSYEQYF.

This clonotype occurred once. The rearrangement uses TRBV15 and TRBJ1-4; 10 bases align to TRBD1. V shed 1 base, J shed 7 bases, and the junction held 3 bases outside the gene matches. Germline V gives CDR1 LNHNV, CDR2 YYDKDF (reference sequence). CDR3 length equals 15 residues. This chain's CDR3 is CATSRAGTGAEKLFF. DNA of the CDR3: TGTGCCACCAGCAGAGCCGGGACAGGGGCTGAAAAACTGTTTTTT.

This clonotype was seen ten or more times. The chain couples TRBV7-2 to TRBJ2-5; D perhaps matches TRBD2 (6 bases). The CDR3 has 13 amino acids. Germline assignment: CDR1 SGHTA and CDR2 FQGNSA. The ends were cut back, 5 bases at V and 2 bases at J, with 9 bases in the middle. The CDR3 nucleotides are TGTGCCAGCAGCGTACTAGCTCAAGAGACCCAGTACTTC. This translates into CASSVLAQETQYF.

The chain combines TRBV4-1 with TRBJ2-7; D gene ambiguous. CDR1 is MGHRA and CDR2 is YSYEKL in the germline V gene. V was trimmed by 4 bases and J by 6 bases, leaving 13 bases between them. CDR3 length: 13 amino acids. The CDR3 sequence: CASSPEVSAEQYF. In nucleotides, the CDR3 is TGCGCCAGCAGCCCCGAGGTCTCGGCCGAGCAGTACTTC.

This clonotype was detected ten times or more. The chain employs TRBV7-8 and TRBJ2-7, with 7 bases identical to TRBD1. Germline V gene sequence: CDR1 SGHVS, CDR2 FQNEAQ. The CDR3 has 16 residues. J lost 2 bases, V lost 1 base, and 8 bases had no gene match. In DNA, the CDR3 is TGTGCCAGCAGCTTAGGGGACCGAGACAGGGCCTACGAGCAGTACTTC. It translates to CASSLGDRDRAYEQYF.

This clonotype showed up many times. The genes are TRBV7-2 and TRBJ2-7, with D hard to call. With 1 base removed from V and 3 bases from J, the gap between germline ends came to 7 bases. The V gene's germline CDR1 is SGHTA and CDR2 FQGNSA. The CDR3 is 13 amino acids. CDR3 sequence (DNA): TGTGCCAGCAGCTTAGGACTCTACTACGAGCAGTACTTC. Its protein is CASSLGLYYEQYF.

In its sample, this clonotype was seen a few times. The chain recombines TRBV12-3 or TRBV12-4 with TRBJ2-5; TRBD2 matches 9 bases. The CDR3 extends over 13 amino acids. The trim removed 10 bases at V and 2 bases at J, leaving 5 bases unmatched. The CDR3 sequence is CATRLAVQETQYF. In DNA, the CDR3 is TGTGCCACCCGACTAGCGGTACAAGAGACCCAGTACTTC.

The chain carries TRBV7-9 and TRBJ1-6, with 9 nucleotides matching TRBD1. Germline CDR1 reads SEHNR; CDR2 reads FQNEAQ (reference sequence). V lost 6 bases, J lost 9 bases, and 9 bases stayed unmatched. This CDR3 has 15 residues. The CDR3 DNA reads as TGTGCCAGCAGGGGACAGGGCCTGGGGTCTTCACCCCTCCACTTT. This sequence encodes CASRGQGLGSSPLHF.

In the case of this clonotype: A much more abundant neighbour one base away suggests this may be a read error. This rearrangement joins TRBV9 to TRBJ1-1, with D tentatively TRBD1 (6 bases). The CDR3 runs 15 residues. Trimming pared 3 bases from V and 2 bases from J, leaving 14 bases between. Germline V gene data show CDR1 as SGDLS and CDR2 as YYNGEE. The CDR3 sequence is CASSGQAEFNTEAFF. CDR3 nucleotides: TGTGCCAGCAGCGGACAGGCGGAGTTCAACACTGAAGCTTTCTTT.

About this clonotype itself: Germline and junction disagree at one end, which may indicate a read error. CDR3 protein: CTSTGRNSNQPQHF. The CDR3 nucleotides read TGTACCAGTACGGGACGTAATAGCAATCAGCCCCAGCATTTT. V and J are TRBV25-1 and TRBJ1-5; D is possibly TRBD1 (5 bases). CDR3 length: 14 amino acids. Germline V gene lookup returns CDR1 MGHDK and CDR2 SYGVNS.

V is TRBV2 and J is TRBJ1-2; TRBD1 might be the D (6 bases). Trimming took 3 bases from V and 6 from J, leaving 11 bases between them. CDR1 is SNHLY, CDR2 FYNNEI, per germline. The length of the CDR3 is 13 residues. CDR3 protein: CASSEGRGDGYTF. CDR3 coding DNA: TGTGCCAGCAGTGAGGGCAGGGGTGATGGCTACACCTTC.

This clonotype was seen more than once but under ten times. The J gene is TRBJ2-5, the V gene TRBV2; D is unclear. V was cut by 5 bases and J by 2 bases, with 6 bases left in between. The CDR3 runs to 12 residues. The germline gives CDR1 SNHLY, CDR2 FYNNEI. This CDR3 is CASSISQETQYF. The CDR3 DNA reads TGTGCCAGCAGTATCAGTCAAGAGACCCAGTACTTC.

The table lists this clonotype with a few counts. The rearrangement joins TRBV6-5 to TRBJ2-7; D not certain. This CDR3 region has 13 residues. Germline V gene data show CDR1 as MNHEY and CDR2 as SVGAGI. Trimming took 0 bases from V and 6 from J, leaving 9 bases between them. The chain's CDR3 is CASSYSMGGEQYF. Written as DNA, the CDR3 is TGTGCCAGCAGTTACTCGATGGGTGGCGAGCAGTACTTC.

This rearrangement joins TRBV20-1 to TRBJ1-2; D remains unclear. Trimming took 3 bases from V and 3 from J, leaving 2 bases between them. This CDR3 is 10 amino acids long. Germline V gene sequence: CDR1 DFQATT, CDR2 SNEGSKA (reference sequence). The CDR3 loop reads CSARDYGYTF. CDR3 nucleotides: TGCAGTGCTAGGGACTATGGCTACACCTTC.

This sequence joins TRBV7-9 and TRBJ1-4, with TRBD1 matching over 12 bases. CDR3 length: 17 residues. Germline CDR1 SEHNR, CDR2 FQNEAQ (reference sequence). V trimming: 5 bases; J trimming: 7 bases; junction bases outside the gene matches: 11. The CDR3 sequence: CASSPSGTGGYGEKLFF. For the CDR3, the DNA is TGTGCCAGCAGCCCATCCGGGACAGGGGGCTACGGTGAAAAACTGTTTTTT.

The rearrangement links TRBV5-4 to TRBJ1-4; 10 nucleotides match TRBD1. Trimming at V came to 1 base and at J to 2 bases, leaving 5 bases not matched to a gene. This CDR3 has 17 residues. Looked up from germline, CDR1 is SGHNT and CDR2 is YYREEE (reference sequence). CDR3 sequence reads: CASSLWTGGTTNEKLFF. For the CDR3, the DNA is TGTGCCAGCAGCTTGTGGACAGGGGGGACGACTAATGAAAAACTGTTTTTT.

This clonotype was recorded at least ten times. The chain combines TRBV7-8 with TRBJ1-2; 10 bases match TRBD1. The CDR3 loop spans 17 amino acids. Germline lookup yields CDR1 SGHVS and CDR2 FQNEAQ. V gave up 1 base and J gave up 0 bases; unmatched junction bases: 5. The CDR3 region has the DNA TGTGCCAGCAGCTTAGAACAGGGGACAGGGGCTAACTATGGCTACACCTTC. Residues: CASSLEQGTGANYGYTF.